This T cell receptor (beta chain) stems from a study of shared clonotypes between healthy human individuals. General study findings and limits: Non-shared clonotypes displayed generation probabilities falling below those of clonotypes present in all four donors. Naive subsets tended to show greater estimated richness than memory subsets.

Points on this clone: Its cognate antigen is unknown.

Generated by immunoSEQ multiplex PCR, the TCRdb table keeps only in-frame clones and is missing some. The table records over a million clones, roughly 96% of them present only once. Deletions cut 1 base from V and 9 bases from J, with 16 bases between. This CDR3 region has 14 residues. The germline V gene encodes CDR1 SGHDN and CDR2 FVKESK. The V call is TRBV14, the J call TRBJ2-7; tentatively, D is TRBD2 (6 bases). This receptor was identified in a young man in good health. Sequencing was done on a sample of naive CD4+ T cells sorted from blood. Subset: CD45RA+ positively selected. CDR3 coding DNA: TGTGCCAGCAGCCAAGTTGTGGGAGGTCCAGGGCAGTACTTC. Its translation: CASSQVVGGPGQYF.